This T cell receptor beta chain appears in the sequencing data of a study of ipilimumab plus nivolumab after autologous stem cell transplantation. As for the study in general: A median of 8 nivolumab and 4 or 5 ipilimumab doses were given.

Sequencing used immunoSEQ multiplex PCR; TCRdb keeps in-frame clones, though not all of them. The repertoire holds some 87,000 clones, 83% seen once, with 2.2% in the top ten. The CDR3 covers 18 residues. J was trimmed by 4 bases and V by 3 bases; bases with no gene match: 11. The chain joins TRBV23-1 to TRBJ2-7; TRBD2 aligns across 14 bases. TRBV23-1 has ORF status, its function being uncertain. The sequence came from a male donor with diffuse large B-cell lymphoma. Source: PBMCs, taken in a trial of ipilimumab plus nivolumab as post-transplant consolidation. Written as DNA, the CDR3 is TGCGCCAGCAGTCAGAACGAGGGACTAGCGGGGGTCCCTTACGAGCAGTACTTC. It codes for CASSQNEGLAGVPYEQYF.